These 30 T cell receptor beta chains came from one sample sequenced in a study of cytomegalovirus exposure and HLA in healthy donors. 13 Jbeta primers and 60 Vbeta primers were used for the PCR. Generated by immunoSEQ multiplex PCR, the TCRdb table keeps only in-frame clones and is missing some. The table lists about 150,000 clones, 65% to 80% of them singletons. Sequencing input: PBMCs. All receptors come from a woman between 35 and 50 years old in good health and CMV-seronegative.

V usage is TRBV10-3 and J usage is TRBJ2-5, with D maybe TRBD1 (5 bases). The germline CDR1 and CDR2 sequences are ENHRY and SYGVKD. The CDR3 loop spans 15 amino acids. V was cut by 6 bases and J by 5 bases, with 19 bases left in between. The CDR3 coding sequence is TGTGCCATCAGGGTCGGGCCTCAGGGTCGGGAGACCCAGTACTTC. Its protein is CAIRVGPQGRETQYF.

This rearrangement joins TRBV19 to TRBJ1-4, with D possibly TRBD1 on 6 matching bases. The germline gives CDR1 LNHDA, CDR2 SQIVND (reference sequence). CDR3 length: 14 residues. V lost 11 bases and J 4 bases, leaving 17 bases between the germline ends. The CDR3 region is CASKQGSINEKLFF. DNA for the CDR3: TGTGCCTCTAAACAGGGTTCGATTAATGAAAAACTGTTTTTT.

The rearrangement uses TRBV5-1 and TRBJ1-1, with D perhaps TRBD1 (5 bases). Trimming left V 4 bases short and J 8 bases short, with 12 bases between. CDR1 and CDR2 (germline): SGHRS, YFSETQ. The CDR3 consists of 12 residues. The CDR3, as DNA: TGCGCCAGCAGCCTCGGGACTGACGAAGCTTTCTTT. Translated: CASSLGTDEAFF.

The chain combines TRBV6-1 with TRBJ1-4; 8 nucleotides line up with TRBD1. The CDR3 is made up of 17 amino acids. Trimming removed 3 bases from V and 6 bases from J; junction bases left unmatched: 12. Germline V lookup: CDR1 MNHNS, CDR2 SASEGT. CDR3 nucleotide sequence: TGTGCCAGCAGTGACCTTAGAGCGGACAGGGAGGATGAAAAACTGTTTTTT. As protein: CASSDLRADREDEKLFF.

This clone was counted between two and nine times. DNA for the CDR3: TGTGCCAGCAGCTTGGCCAAAGGGGAGCTGTTTTTT. Its protein product is CASSLAKGELFF. This chain uses TRBV5-4 with TRBJ2-2; no clear D gene. Trimming cost V 0 bases and J 8 bases, with 5 bases left between them. The CDR3 has 12 amino acids. CDR1 and CDR2 from the germline V gene are SGHNT and YYREEE (reference sequence). Supplemented by reference TRBV5-4 and TRBJ2-2, the full variable domain reads ETGVTQSPTHLIKTRGQQVTLRCSSQSGHNTVSWYQQALGQGPQFIFQYYREEENGRGNFPPRFSGLQFPNYSSELNVNALELDDSALYLCASSLAKGELFFGEGSRLTVL.

The V call is TRBV5-1, the J call TRBJ1-2; possibly TRBD1 for D (5 bases). Trimming stripped 7 bases from V and 2 bases from J, with 15 bases between. Germline lookup yields CDR1 SGHRS and CDR2 YFSETQ. The CDR3 has 14 amino acids. The CDR3 DNA reads as TGCGCCAGCCAGGAGGGGAATTTAAACTATGGCTACACCTTC. This gives the protein CASQEGNLNYGYTF.

The CDR3 DNA reads as TGTGCCAGCGACCAGGGGGCTAGATCCTACAATGAGCAGTTCTTC. Protein sequence: CASDQGARSYNEQFF. The chain joins TRBV19 to TRBJ2-1; the match to TRBD1 covers 8 bases. Trimming took 9 bases from V and 1 from J; bases not matched to a gene: 8. This CDR3 is 15 amino acids long. Germline V lookup: CDR1 LNHDA, CDR2 SQIVND (reference sequence).

This clone occurred a few times. CDR3 amino acids: CASSQDRGEQYF. The DNA of the CDR3 is TGCGCCAGCAGCCAAGACAGGGGCGAGCAGTACTTC. This chain links TRBV10-2 with TRBJ2-7; TRBD1 aligns across 8 bases. The trim removed 6 bases at V and 6 bases at J, leaving 4 bases unmatched. Germline V gene lookup returns CDR1 WSHSY and CDR2 SAAADI. This CDR3 has 12 residues.

V usage is TRBV10-3 and J usage is TRBJ1-2, with 10 bases matching TRBD1. CDR3 length: 15 residues. J gave up 2 bases and V 3 bases, and 3 bases lay outside the gene matches. Germline-derived CDR1 and CDR2 are ENHRY and SYGVKD. CDR3 nucleotides: TGTGCCATCAGTGATTTGGGACAGGGGAACTATGGCTACACCTTC. It specifies CAISDLGQGNYGYTF.

With regard to this clone: A junction end diverges from the germline sequence, so it may reflect a read error. CDR3 amino acids: CVSGGAYEQYF. The CDR3 DNA is TGTGTCAGCGGGGGGGCCTACGAGCAGTACTTC. The chain links TRBV28 to TRBJ2-7; 10 positions agree with TRBD2. The CDR3 sequence is 11 residues long. Per the germline V gene, CDR1 is MDHEN and CDR2 is SYDVKM.

The chain recombines TRBV10-3 with TRBJ1-3; 12 bases agree with TRBD1. The CDR3 loop spans 17 amino acids. The V gene's germline CDR1 is ENHRY and CDR2 SYGVKD. Trimming at V came to 6 bases and at J to 5 bases, leaving 11 bases not matched to a gene. CDR3: CAIRSGQGAPDRNTIYF. CDR3 coding DNA: TGTGCCATCAGATCGGGACAGGGGGCGCCAGATAGAAACACCATATATTTT.

The chain uses TRBV5-4 and TRBJ2-3, with 7 bases aligning to TRBD2. Germline CDR1 and CDR2: SGHNT and YYREEE (reference sequence). V was pared by 3 bases and J by 1 base, with 14 bases of the junction left unmatched. This CDR3 contains 18 residues. CDR3 protein: CASSWGSRSSGRTDTQYF. In nucleotides, the CDR3 is TGTGCCAGCAGCTGGGGGTCCCGGTCTAGCGGTCGCACAGATACGCAGTATTTT.

This clone has a handful of counts. The V and J genes are TRBV19 and TRBJ1-5; D might be TRBD1 (5 bases). The CDR3 is 17 amino acids. Germline CDR1 and CDR2: LNHDA and SQIVND (reference sequence). V gave up 5 bases and J gave up 0 bases, with 17 bases separating them. The CDR3 bases are TGTGCCAGTAGTCCCGGCAGGGAACCCTATAGCAATCAGCCCCAGCATTTT. Residues: CASSPGREPYSNQPQHF. The variable domain in full, with the rest retrieved from reference TRBV19 and TRBJ1-5, is DGGITQSPKYLFRKEGQNVTLSCEQNLNHDAMYWYRQDPGQGLRLIYYSQIVNDFQKGDIAEGYSVSREKKESFPLTVTSAQKNPTAFYLCASSPGREPYSNQPQHFGDGTRLSIL.

This chain links TRBV19 with TRBJ2-7, with TRBD2 matching over 8 bases. The germline gives CDR1 LNHDA, CDR2 SQIVND (reference sequence). Trimming removed 2 bases from V and 3 bases from J; junction bases left unmatched: 6. There are 15 residues in the CDR3. The CDR3 region has the DNA TGTGCCAGTAGTATAATGCGGGGGGACTACTACGAGCAGTACTTC. This sequence encodes CASSIMRGDYYEQYF.

CDR3 coding DNA: TGCGCCAGCACCGAGCCGGGGTGGGAGACCCAGTACTTC. Translation: CASTEPGWETQYF. This chain links TRBV5-1 with TRBJ2-5; a weak D match, TRBD2 (5 bases). V lost 6 bases and J 5 bases, leaving 14 bases between the germline ends. Per germline, CDR1 SGHRS and CDR2 YFSETQ. This CDR3 contains 13 residues.

This clone was counted once. The chain's CDR3 is CASGLVLTGGTEAFF. The CDR3 DNA follows: TGTGCTAGTGGTTTGGTTCTTACCGGCGGGACTGAAGCTTTCTTT. This chain uses TRBV12-5 with TRBJ1-1; D is undetermined. The germline V and J ends were trimmed by 0 bases and 5 bases, with 13 bases remaining between them. The CDR3 is 15 amino acids. Germline V CDR1 and CDR2: LGHNT, FRNRAP.

The chain recombines TRBV5-1 with TRBJ1-2, with D perhaps TRBD1 (6 bases). The CDR3 sequence is 14 residues long. Germline CDR1 SGHRS, CDR2 YFSETQ. Trimming shortened V by 2 bases and J by 8 bases, and 16 bases separated the two germline ends. The CDR3 coding sequence is TGCGCCAGCAGCTTCTCAGGGGACCAAATGGGCTACACCTTC. It is translated as CASSFSGDQMGYTF.

This sequence joins TRBV5-1 and TRBJ1-3; D not resolved. This CDR3 has 16 amino acids. Trimming left V 0 bases short and J 0 bases short, with 10 bases between. In germline, CDR1 is SGHRS, CDR2 YFSETQ. This chain's CDR3 is CASSLDGSRSGNTIYF. In DNA, the CDR3 is TGCGCCAGCAGCTTGGACGGTAGTCGCTCTGGAAACACCATATATTTT.

The V and J genes are TRBV11-2 and TRBJ2-3; 8 nucleotides line up with TRBD1. Germline V CDR1 and CDR2: SGHAT, FQNNGV. Trimming removed 4 bases from V and 2 bases from J; junction bases left unmatched: 5. This CDR3 is built from 15 residues. CDR3 residues: CASSSWDRLTDTQYF. The CDR3 DNA reads as TGTGCCAGCAGCTCCTGGGACAGGCTCACAGATACGCAGTATTTT.

At least ten counts were recorded for this clone. V gene TRBV2 combines with J gene TRBJ2-7; weak D call: TRBD2 (6 bases). V lost 6 bases, J lost 4 bases, and 10 bases lay in between. CDR3 length equals 12 residues. Germline CDR1 and CDR2: SNHLY and FYNNEI. The CDR3 DNA is TGTGCCAGCAGATACGGGGGTTACGAGCAGTACTTC. Protein product: CASRYGGYEQYF.

The chain uses TRBV28 and TRBJ2-4, with 10 nucleotides matching TRBD2. V shed 7 bases and J 8 bases; nucleotides not matched to a gene: 5. The germline CDR1 and CDR2 sequences are MDHEN and SYDVKM. The CDR3 is made up of 13 amino acids. CDR3 protein: CASTSGGVDIQYF. The CDR3 DNA reads as TGTGCCAGCACTAGCGGGGGAGTAGACATTCAGTACTTC.

The chain combines TRBV5-1 with TRBJ2-5, with TRBD1 matching 7 bases. The CDR3 has 16 amino acids. Losses at the gene ends were 0 bases for V and 2 bases for J; bases not matched to a gene: 7. CDR1 and CDR2 (germline): SGHRS, YFSETQ. The CDR3, as DNA: TGCGCCAGCAGCTTGGGGGACAGAGAGGGGCAAGAGACCCAGTACTTC. Translating gives CASSLGDREGQETQYF.

In this sample, this clone turned up once. V is TRBV28 and J is TRBJ2-7; possible D gene TRBD1, 6 bases. Germline V gene lookup returns CDR1 MDHEN and CDR2 SYDVKM. Trimming removed 3 bases from V and 5 bases from J, with 14 bases in between. The CDR3 loop spans 14 amino acids. The DNA for the CDR3 is TGTGCCAGCAGTTTCTACAGGGCGGGCCACGAGCAGTACTTC. Translation gives CASSFYRAGHEQYF.

The chain is built from TRBV23-1 and TRBJ2-7; D is possibly TRBD2 (6 bases). TRBV23-1 is labeled an ORF, and its function is uncertain. V was trimmed by 0 bases and J by 3 bases, leaving 18 bases between them. The CDR3 covers 17 residues. The CDR3 DNA reads TGCGCCAGCAGTCAATCGCGGAGGGTATTCCCGGACTACGAGCAGTACTTC. It codes for CASSQSRRVFPDYEQYF.

The chain carries TRBV5-1 and TRBJ1-1, with 9 bases lining up with TRBD1. V shed 4 bases, J shed 5 bases, and the junction held 12 bases outside the gene matches. This CDR3 has 16 amino acids. CDR1 and CDR2 (germline): SGHRS, YFSETQ. As DNA, the CDR3 is TGCGCCAGCAGCCAGAACAGGGGGCTGCTATGGACTGAAGCTTTCTTT. Protein: CASSQNRGLLWTEAFF.

V gene TRBV6-6 combines with J gene TRBJ2-1, with 8 bases fitting TRBD2. In germline, CDR1 is MNHNY, CDR2 SVGAGI (reference sequence). V lost 4 bases, J lost 6 bases, and 5 bases stayed unmatched. The CDR3 totals 14 residues. The CDR3 region has the DNA TGTGCCAGCAGTTCCCTGAGCGGGGGCAATGAGCAGTTCTTC. It translates to CASSSLSGGNEQFF.

The chain couples TRBV6-1 to TRBJ1-3; TRBD1 agrees at 9 bases. Germline loops: CDR1 MNHNS, CDR2 SASEGT. V lost 6 bases to trimming and J lost 4 bases; unmatched junction nucleotides: 7. This CDR3 has 15 amino acids. The CDR3 protein is CASSAGQGYGNTIYF. CDR3 sequence (DNA): TGTGCCAGCAGCGCGGGACAGGGTTACGGAAACACCATATATTTT.

The CDR3 region is CASSLGDRLFF. The CDR3 bases are TGTGCCAGCAGTTTGGGCGATAGACTGTTTTTT. The V call is TRBV28, the J call TRBJ1-4; no clear D. The V gene lost 3 bases and the J gene lost 13 bases, with 9 bases spanning the gap. Germline CDR1 MDHEN, CDR2 SYDVKM. The length of the CDR3 is 11 residues.

This chain joins TRBV5-1 and TRBJ2-1; 7 bases agree with TRBD2. Germline CDR1 SGHRS, CDR2 YFSETQ. This CDR3 spans 15 amino acids. V lost 4 bases, J lost 6 bases, and 10 bases stayed unmatched. DNA of the CDR3: TGCGCCAGCAGCCTAGGGCCTAGCGGTTTCAATGAGCAGTTCTTC. Amino acid sequence: CASSLGPSGFNEQFF.

Turning to this clone: Other DNA sequences within the sample encode an identical CDR3. The rearrangement joins TRBV20-1 to TRBJ1-1; D unclear. The CDR3 runs 11 residues. Germline V gene data show CDR1 as DFQATT and CDR2 as SNEGSKA (reference sequence). V gave up 5 bases and J gave up 0 bases, with 4 bases separating them. For the CDR3, the DNA is TGCAGTGCTCCCTTGAACACTGAAGCTTTCTTT. Encoded protein: CSAPLNTEAFF.